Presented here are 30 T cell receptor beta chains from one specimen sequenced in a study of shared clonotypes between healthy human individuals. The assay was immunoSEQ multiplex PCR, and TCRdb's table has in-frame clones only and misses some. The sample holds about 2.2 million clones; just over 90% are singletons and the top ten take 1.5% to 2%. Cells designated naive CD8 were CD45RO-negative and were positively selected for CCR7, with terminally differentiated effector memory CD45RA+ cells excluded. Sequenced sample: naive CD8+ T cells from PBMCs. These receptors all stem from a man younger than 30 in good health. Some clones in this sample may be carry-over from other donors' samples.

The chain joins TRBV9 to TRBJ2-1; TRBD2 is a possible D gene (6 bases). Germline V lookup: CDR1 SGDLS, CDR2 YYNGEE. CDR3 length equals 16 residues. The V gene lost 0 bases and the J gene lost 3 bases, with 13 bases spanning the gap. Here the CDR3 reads CASSVGGGRGYNEQFF. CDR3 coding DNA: TGTGCCAGCAGCGTAGGGGGAGGTCGAGGCTACAATGAGCAGTTCTTC. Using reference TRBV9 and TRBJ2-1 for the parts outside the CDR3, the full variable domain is DSGVTQTPKHLITATGQRVTLRCSPRSGDLSVYWYQQSLDQGLQFLIQYYNGEERAKGNILERFSAQQFPDLHSELNLSSLELGDSALYFCASSVGGGRGYNEQFFGPGTRLTVL.

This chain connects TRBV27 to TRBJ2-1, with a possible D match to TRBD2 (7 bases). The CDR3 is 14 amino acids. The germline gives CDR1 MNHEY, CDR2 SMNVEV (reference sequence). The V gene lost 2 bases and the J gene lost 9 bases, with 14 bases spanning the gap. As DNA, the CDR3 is TGTGCCAGCAGTTTAGTAGGGGGGGTTGGTGAGCAGTTCTTC. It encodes CASSLVGGVGEQFF.

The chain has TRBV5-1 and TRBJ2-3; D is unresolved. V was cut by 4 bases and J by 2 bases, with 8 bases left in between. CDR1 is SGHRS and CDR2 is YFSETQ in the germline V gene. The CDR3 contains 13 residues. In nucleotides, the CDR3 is TGCGCCAGCAGCCTCGTCCCCACAGATACGCAGTATTTT. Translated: CASSLVPTDTQYF. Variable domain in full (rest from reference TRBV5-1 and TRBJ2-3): KAGVTQTPRYLIKTRGQQVTLSCSPISGHRSVSWYQQTPGQGLQFLFEYFSETQRNKGNFPGRFSGRQFSNSRSEMNVSTLELGDSALYLCASSLVPTDTQYFGPGTRLTVL.

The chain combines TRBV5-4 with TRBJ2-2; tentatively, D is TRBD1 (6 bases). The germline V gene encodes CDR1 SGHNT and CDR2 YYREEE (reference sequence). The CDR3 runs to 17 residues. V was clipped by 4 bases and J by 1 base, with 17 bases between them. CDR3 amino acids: CASSPRDIQLNTGELFF. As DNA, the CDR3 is TGTGCCAGCAGCCCCCGGGACATTCAGTTGAACACCGGGGAGCTGTTTTTT.

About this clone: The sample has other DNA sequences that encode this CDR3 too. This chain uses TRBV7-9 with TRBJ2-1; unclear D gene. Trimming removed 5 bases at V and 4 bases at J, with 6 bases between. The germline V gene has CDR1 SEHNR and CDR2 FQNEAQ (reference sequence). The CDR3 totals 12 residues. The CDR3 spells CASSLGYNEQFF. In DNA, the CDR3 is TGTGCCAGCAGCCTGGGGTACAATGAGCAGTTCTTC.

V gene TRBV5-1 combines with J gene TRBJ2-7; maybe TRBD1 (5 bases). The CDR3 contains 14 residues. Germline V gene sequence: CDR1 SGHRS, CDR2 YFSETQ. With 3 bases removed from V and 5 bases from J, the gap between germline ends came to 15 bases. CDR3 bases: TGCGCCAGCAGCTCGAGGACACCTTGGGACGAGCAGTACTTC. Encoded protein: CASSSRTPWDEQYF.

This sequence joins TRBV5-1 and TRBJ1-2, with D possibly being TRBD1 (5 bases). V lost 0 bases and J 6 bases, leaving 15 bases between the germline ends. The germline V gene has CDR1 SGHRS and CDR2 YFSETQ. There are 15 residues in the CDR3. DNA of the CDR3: TGCGCCAGCAGCTTGGGCGGGAGGGGCGCAGATGGCTACACCTTC. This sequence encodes CASSLGGRGADGYTF.

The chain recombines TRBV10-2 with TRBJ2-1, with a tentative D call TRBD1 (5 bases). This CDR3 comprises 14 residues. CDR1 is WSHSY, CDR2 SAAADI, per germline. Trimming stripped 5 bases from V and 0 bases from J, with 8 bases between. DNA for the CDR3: TGCGCCAGCAGTACAGGAACCTCCTACAATGAGCAGTTCTTC. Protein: CASSTGTSYNEQFF.

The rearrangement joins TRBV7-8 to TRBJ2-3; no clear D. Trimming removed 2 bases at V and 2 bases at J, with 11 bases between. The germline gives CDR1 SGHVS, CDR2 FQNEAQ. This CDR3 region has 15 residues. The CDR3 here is CASSLSRADTDTQYF. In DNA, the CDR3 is TGTGCCAGCAGCTTATCAAGGGCTGACACAGATACGCAGTATTTT.

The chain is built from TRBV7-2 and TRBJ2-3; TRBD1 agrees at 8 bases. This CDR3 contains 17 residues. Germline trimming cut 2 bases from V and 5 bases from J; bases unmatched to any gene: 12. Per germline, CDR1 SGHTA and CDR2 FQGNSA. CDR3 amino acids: CASSLSLADRDKDTQYF. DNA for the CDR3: TGTGCCAGCAGCTTAAGTTTGGCGGACAGGGATAAAGATACGCAGTATTTT.

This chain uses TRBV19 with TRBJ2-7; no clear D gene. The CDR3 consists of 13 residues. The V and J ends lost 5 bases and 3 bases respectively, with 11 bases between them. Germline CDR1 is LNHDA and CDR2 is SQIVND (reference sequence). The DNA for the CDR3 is TGTGCCAGTAGTCCCCGAGAACACTACGAGCAGTACTTC. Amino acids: CASSPREHYEQYF.

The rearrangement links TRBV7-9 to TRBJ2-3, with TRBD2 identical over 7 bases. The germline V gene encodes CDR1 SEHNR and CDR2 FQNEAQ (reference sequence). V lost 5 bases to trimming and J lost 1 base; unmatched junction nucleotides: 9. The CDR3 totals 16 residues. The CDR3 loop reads CASSPPYAGGTDTQYF. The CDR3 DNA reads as TGTGCCAGCAGCCCACCCTATGCGGGGGGCACAGATACGCAGTATTTT. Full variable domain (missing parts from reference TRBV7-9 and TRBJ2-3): DTGVSQNPRHKITKRGQNVTFRCDPISEHNRLYWYRQTLGQGPEFLTYFQNEAQLEKSRLLSDRFSAERPKGSFSTLEIQRTEQGDSAMYLCASSPPYAGGTDTQYFGPGTRLTVL.

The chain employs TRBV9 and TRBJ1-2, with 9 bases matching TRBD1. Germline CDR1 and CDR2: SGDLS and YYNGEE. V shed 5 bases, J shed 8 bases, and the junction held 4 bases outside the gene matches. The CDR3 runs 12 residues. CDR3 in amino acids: CASRGTGWGYTF. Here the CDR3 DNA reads TGTGCCAGCAGGGGGACAGGGTGGGGCTACACCTTC.

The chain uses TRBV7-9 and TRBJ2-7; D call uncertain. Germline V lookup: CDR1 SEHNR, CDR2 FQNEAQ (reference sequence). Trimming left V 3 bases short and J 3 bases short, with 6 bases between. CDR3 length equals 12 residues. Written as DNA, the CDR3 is TGTGCCAGCAGCTTCCTCCACTACGAGCAGTACTTC. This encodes CASSFLHYEQYF.

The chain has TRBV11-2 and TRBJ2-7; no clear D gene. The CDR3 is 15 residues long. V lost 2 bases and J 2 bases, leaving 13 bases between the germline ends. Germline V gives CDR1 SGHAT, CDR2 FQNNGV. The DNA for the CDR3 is TGTGCCAGCAGCTTAAGATGGAACGGTGCCTACGAGCAGTACTTC. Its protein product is CASSLRWNGAYEQYF.

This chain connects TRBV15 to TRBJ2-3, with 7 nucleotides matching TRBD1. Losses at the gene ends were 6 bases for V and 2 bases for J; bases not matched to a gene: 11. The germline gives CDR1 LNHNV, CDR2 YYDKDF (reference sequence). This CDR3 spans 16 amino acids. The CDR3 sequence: CATRGDREAYTDTQYF. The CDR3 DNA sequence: TGTGCCACCAGAGGGGACAGAGAGGCATACACAGATACGCAGTATTTT.

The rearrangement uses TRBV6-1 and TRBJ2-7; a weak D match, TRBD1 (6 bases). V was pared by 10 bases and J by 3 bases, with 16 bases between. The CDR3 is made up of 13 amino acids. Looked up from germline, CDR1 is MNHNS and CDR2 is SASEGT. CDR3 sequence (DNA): TGTGCCACGGCGGAGCAGGGGTTCTACGAGCAGTACTTC. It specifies CATAEQGFYEQYF.

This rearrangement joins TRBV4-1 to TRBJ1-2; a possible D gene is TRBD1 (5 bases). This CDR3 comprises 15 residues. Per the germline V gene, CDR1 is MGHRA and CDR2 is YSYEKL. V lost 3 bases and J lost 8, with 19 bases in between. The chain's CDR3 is CASSQGFGGGKGYTF. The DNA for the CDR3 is TGCGCCAGCAGCCAGGGGTTCGGGGGAGGAAAAGGCTACACCTTC.

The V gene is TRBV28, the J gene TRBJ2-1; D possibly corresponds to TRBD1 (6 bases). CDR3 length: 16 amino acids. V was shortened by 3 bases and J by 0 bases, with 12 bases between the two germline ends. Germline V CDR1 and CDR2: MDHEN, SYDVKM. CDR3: CASSFLLGGSYNEQFF. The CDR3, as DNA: TGTGCCAGCAGTTTTCTGTTAGGGGGCTCCTACAATGAGCAGTTCTTC.

CDR3 sequence (DNA): TGTGCCAGCAGCCCAATGACGGAGTTCGGGTATGAAAAACTGTTTTTT. Encoded protein: CASSPMTEFGYEKLFF. The V call is TRBV7-9, the J call TRBJ1-4; no clear D. The germline V gene encodes CDR1 SEHNR and CDR2 FQNEAQ (reference sequence). V dropped 5 bases and J dropped 6 bases, with 19 bases sitting between them. The length of the CDR3 is 16 residues.

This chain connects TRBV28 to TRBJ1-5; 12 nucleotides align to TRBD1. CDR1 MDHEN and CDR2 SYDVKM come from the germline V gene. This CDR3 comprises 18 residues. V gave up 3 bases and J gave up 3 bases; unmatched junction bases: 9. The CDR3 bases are TGTGCCAGCAGTTTGGGGTCGGGACAGGGGGCGATCAATCAGCCCCAGCATTTT. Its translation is CASSLGSGQGAINQPQHF.

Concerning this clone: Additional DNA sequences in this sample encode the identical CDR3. As DNA, the CDR3 is TGTGCCAGCAGTTGGACAGGCGGCTCCTACGAGCAGTACTTC. It translates to CASSWTGGSYEQYF. The chain joins TRBV27 to TRBJ2-7, with 7 bases fitting TRBD1. V dropped 4 bases and J dropped 0; count of bases not matched to a gene: 3. The CDR3 runs 14 residues. Germline lookup yields CDR1 MNHEY and CDR2 SMNVEV (reference sequence).

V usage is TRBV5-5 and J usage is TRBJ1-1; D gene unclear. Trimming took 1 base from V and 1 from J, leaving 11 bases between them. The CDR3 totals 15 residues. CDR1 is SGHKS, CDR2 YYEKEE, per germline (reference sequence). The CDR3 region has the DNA TGTGCCAGCAGCTTGTATCCGGGTGGGAACACTGAAGCTTTCTTT. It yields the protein CASSLYPGGNTEAFF.

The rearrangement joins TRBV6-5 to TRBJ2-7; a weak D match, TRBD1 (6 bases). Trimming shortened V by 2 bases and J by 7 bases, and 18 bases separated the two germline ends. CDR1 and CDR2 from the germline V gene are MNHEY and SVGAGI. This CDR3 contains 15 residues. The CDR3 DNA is TGTGCCAGCAGTTACCAGGGACATCGTCTAGTGGAGCAGTACTTC. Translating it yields CASSYQGHRLVEQYF.

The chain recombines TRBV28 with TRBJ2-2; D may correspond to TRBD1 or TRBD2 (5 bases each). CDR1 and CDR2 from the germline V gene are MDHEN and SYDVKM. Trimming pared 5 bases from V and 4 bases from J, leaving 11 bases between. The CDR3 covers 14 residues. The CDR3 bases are TGTGCCAGCAGTCCGAGGGGTGCCACCGGGGAGCTGTTTTTT. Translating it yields CASSPRGATGELFF.

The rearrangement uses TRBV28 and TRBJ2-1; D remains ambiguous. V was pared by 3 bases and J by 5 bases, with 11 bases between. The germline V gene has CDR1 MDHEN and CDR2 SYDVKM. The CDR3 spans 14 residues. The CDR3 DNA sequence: TGTGCCAGCAGTTTGGAACAAATTAACAATGAGCAGTTCTTC. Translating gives CASSLEQINNEQFF.

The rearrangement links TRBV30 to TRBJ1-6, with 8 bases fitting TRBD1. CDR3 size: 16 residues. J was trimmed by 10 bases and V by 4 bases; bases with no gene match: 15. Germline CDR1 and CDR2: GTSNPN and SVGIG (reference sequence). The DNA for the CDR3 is TGTGCCTGGATGGACAGGGCCTACCTCCCCAGCTCACCCCTCCACTTT. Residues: CAWMDRAYLPSSPLHF.

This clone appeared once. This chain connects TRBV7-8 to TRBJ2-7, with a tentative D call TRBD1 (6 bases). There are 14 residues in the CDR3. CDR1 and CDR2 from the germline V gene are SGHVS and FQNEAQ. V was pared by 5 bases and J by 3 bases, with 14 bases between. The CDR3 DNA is TGTGCCAGCAGCCACAGGGATGTGCTCTACGAGCAGTACTTC. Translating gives CASSHRDVLYEQYF.

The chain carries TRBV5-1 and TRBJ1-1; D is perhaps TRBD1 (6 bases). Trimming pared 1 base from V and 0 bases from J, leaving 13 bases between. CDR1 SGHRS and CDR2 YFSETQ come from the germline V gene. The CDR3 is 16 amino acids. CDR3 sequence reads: CASSLSRGYMNTEAFF. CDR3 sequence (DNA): TGCGCCAGCAGCTTGAGCAGGGGCTACATGAACACTGAAGCTTTCTTT.

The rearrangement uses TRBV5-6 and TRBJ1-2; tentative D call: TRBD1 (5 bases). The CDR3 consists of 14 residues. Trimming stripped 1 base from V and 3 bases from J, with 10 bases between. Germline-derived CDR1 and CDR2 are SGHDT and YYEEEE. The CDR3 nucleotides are TGTGCCAGCAGCTTGAGGACACCCTACTATGGCTACACCTTC. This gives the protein CASSLRTPYYGYTF.